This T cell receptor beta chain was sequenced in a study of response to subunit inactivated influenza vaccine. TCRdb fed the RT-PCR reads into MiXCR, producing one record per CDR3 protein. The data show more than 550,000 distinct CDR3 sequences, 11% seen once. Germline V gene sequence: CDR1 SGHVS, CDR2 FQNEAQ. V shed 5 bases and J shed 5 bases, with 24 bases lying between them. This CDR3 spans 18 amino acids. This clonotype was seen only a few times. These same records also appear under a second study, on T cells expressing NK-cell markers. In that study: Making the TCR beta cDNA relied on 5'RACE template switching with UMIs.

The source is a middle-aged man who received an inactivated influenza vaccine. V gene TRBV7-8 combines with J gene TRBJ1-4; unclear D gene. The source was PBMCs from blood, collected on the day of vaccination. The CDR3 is CASSPGPPKRDLNEKLFF. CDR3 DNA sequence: TGTGCCAGCAGCCCTGGGCCCCCGAAACGTGATTTGAATGAAAAACTGTTTTTT.